The 7 T cell receptor beta chains reported below all come from one sample, sequenced in a study of cytomegalovirus exposure and HLA in healthy donors. The method was immunoSEQ multiplex PCR; TCRdb's version includes in-frame clones alone and lacks a portion of them. This sample has 250,000 to 400,000 clones, with approximately 86% found just once. The specimen sequenced was PBMCs. The receptors here all came from a man aged 30-40 years in good health and CMV-seronegative.

The rearrangement joins TRBV2 to TRBJ2-1, with D maybe TRBD2 (7 bases). The CDR3 covers 15 residues. V shed 3 bases and J shed 4 bases, with 13 bases lying between them. Germline values: CDR1 SNHLY, CDR2 FYNNEI. The CDR3 nucleotides are TGTGCCAGCAGTGATGGCGGGGGCCGGTACAATGAGCAGTTCTTC. This translates into CASSDGGGRYNEQFF.

CDR3 in amino acids: CASSEGGVGGDEQFF. CDR3 nucleotide sequence: TGCGCCAGCAGTGAAGGAGGGGTTGGAGGCGATGAGCAGTTCTTC. J is TRBJ2-1 and V is TRBV10-1; tentatively, D is TRBD2 (6 bases). Germline V gene data show CDR1 as WNHNN and CDR2 as SYGVQD (reference sequence). The CDR3 runs to 15 residues. The V gene lost 3 bases and the J gene lost 8 bases, with 17 bases spanning the gap.

The V and J genes are TRBV4-1 and TRBJ2-1; 8 positions match TRBD2. Unmatched junction bases numbered 14, after V lost 1 base and J lost 3 bases. The CDR3 loop spans 19 amino acids. CDR1 is MGHRA and CDR2 is YSYEKL in the germline V gene. CDR3 nucleotide sequence: TGCGCCAGCAGCCAAGCCCAAGAACCGGGACTAGGCTTCTACAATGAGCAGTTCTTC. Amino acids: CASSQAQEPGLGFYNEQFF.

This clone was recorded once. The V call is TRBV5-1, the J call TRBJ2-5, with 7 bases that match TRBD1. The CDR3 consists of 14 residues. With 4 bases clipped from V and 5 bases from J, the junction kept 8 bases outside the gene matches. Germline V gives CDR1 SGHRS, CDR2 YFSETQ. The CDR3 coding sequence is TGCGCCAGCAGCCAGACAGGGAGTGGTGAGACCCAGTACTTC. This encodes CASSQTGSGETQYF.

This clone was detected once. The V gene is TRBV11-3, the J gene TRBJ2-2; D unclear. The CDR3 extends over 12 amino acids. Germline V lookup: CDR1 SGHNT, CDR2 YENEEA. Trimming stripped 4 bases from V and 6 bases from J, with 6 bases between. The CDR3 protein is CASSWSAGELFF. As DNA, the CDR3 is TGTGCCAGCAGCTGGAGCGCCGGGGAGCTGTTTTTT. Full variable domain (rest looked up from reference TRBV11-3 and TRBJ2-2): EAGVVQSPRYKIIEKKQPVAFWCNPISGHNTLYWYLQNLGQGPELLIRYENEEAVDDSQLPKDRFSAERLKGVDSTLKIQPAELGDSAVYLCASSWSAGELFFGEGSRLTVL.

V usage is TRBV21-1 and J usage is TRBJ1-1. TRBV21-1 is recorded as a pseudogene. The CDR3 length is 16 residues. This CDR3 is CASSKGGLGMYTEAFF. In DNA form, the CDR3 reads TGTGCCAGCAGCAAGGGCGGGCTGGGGATGTACACTGAAGCTTTCTTT.

V gene TRBV4-1 combines with J gene TRBJ2-1, with D possibly matching TRBD2 (6 bases). Trimming removed 0 bases from V and 4 bases from J, with 16 bases in between. Germline-derived CDR1 and CDR2 are MGHRA and YSYEKL. There are 17 residues in the CDR3. The CDR3 nucleotides are TGCGCCAGCAGCCAAGACGGGGACCGGGGGTGGTACAATGAGCAGTTCTTC. Translation gives CASSQDGDRGWYNEQFF.